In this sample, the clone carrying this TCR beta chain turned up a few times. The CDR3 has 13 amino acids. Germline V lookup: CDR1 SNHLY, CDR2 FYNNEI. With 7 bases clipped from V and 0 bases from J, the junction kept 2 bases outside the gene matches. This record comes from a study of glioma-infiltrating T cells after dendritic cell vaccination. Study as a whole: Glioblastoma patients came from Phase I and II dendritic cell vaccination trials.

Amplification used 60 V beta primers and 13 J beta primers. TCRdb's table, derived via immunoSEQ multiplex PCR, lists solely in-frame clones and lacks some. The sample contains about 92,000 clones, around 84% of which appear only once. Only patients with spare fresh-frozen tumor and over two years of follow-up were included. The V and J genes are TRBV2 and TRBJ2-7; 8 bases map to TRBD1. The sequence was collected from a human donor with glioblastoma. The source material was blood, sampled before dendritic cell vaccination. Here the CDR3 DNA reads TGTGCCAGCATGGGACAGGACTCCTACGAGCAGTACTTC. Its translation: CASMGQDSYEQYF. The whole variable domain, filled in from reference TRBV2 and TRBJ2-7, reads EPEVTQTPSHQVTQMGQEVILRCVPISNHLYFYWYRQILGQKVEFLVSFYNNEISEKSEIFDDQFSVERPDGSNFTLKIRSTKLEDSAMYFCASMGQDSYEQYFGPGTRLTVT.